This T cell receptor (beta chain) was retrieved from a study of cytomegalovirus exposure and HLA in healthy donors (dated by TCRdb to the late 2010s). General notes on the study: An earlier analysis of fewer than 750 of the donors reported 276 Gb of sequence data and 95 million to 120 million unique TCR beta sequences obtained from about 200 million T cells. Roughly 290 gigabases of sequencing data and about 92 million unique TCR sequences made up an early release that covered under 750 HLA-typed donors. The genetic ancestry cluster associated with self-reported Caucasian donors included about four fifths of the 300 to 450 genotyped donors. The aim of the study was to test whether cataloging public T cell receptors could identify signatures of past pathogen exposure. The T cell repertoires of 666 subjects were profiled by immunosequencing and related to cytomegalovirus serostatus. Besides the first cohort of under 700 subjects, a separate validation cohort made up of 120 or so different subjects was used. To predict cytomegalovirus infection status, the study combined high-throughput TCR immunosequencing, statistical association of individual TCRs with disease status, and machine learning. A later analysis re-analyzed previously published TCR beta repertoires from roughly 630 donors and added high-resolution HLA genotyping to study TCR occurrence patterns. Rather than using new phenotypic data, the later analysis identified candidate immune exposures from TCR beta sequences and from how often those sequences occurred across donors. An earlier analysis of roughly 580 of the donors used high-throughput TCR beta sequencing to judge whether each TCR beta V gene segment behaved as functional or pseudogenic. Donor age, sex, ethnicity and CMV serostatus were compiled alongside the repertoire data. A later genetic analysis used genome-wide SNP genotypes for about 60% of the roughly 670 donors, treating that subset as a discovery cohort. Every discovery cohort repertoire had been produced on one sequencing platform. Class I and class II HLA loci were covered by the typing at four-digit resolution. Typing coverage varied by locus: roughly 620-640 donors for A, B, C, DRB1 and DQB1; approximately 500 for DQA1; 606 for DPA1; around 450 for DPB1. Because of strong linkage in the cohort, roughly five DR-DQ haplotypes were treated as single units for association and clustering. Across approximately 400 genotyped donors of the cohort, an average of 235,054 unique TCR beta nucleotide sequences per donor were sequenced, and roughly a sixth of those sequences were non-productive.

Receptors were amplified or captured by the immunoSEQ multiplex PCR assay. For the multiplex PCR, a mixture combining 60 forward primers for TCR Vbeta segments and 13 reverse primers for TCR Jbeta segments was used. Amplification of the CDR3 region of rearranged TCR beta genes was performed with a multiplex PCR assay on genomic DNA. On the Illumina HiSeq System, the amplified TCR beta libraries were sequenced as 87-base-pair reads. Turning to the authors' computational methods: A later analysis counted approximately 74 million unique TCR beta chains across the 666 repertoires, and 10 million to 12 million of these chains were shared by at least two donors. To remove PCR and sequencing errors, raw reads were error-corrected and collapsed into unique sequences using a nearest-neighbor algorithm that merged closely related sequences. V, D and J gene segments were assigned by aligning CDR3 sequences to IMGT reference sequences. For a sequence to be retained, at least a six-nucleotide match to both a V gene segment and a J gene segment was required. Rearrangements were classified as productive when the CDR3 lacked stop codons and remained in frame with V and J, and all other rearrangements were classified as non-productive. Following IMGT convention, CDR3 was defined as the stretch from the second conserved V-encoded cysteine up to the conserved J-encoded phenylalanine. The earlier analysis of some 550 of the donors excluded any sequence lacking an unambiguous match to a single V gene segment. In an earlier analysis of 587 of the donors, a V segment was called functional when productive rearrangements were above 56.7%, and segregating when the standard deviation between donors exceeded 5%. To diagnose cytomegalovirus status from the catalog of TCR beta chain sequences, a statistical classification framework was built. In a later analysis, TCR nucleotide sequences were compared against IMGT/GENE-DB human TR gene sequences so that V and J genes could be assigned. Using the TCRdist pipeline, a later analysis assigned CDR3 sequences along with most-parsimonious VDJ recombination scenarios. In a later analysis, each TCR beta chain was defined by its CDR3 amino acid sequence together with its V-gene family, and reads without a unique V-gene family were excluded. In a later analysis, nearly 600 highly shared, low-generation-probability nucleotide sequences were removed to address suspected cross-contamination and a sequencing artifact. A later analysis calculated a clonal expansion index for each public chain from normalized within-repertoire ranks of inferred template counts. A later analysis computed generation probabilities with a VDJ recombination model fitted to out-of-frame rearrangements, and checked the results against IGoR. A later analysis scored TCR-TCR, TCR-HLA and TCR-CMV co-occurrence with hypergeometric tests, applying a repertoire-size bias correction to TCR pairs. False discovery rates were estimated in a later analysis by permuting HLA or CMV assignments 20 times. In a later analysis, co-occurring TCRs were grouped with DBSCAN, and TCRdist sequence similarity was added when clustering was performed within HLA-allele-positive subsets. For co-occurrence clustering, repertoires with fewer than 30,000 or more than 120,000 public chains were excluded, along with about five repertoires with anomalous nucleotide sharing. Entries here come from immuneACCESS through TCRdb and include only in-frame sequences with V and J called. Some clones fail to appear in such tables; in the studies checked, an unresolved V gene covers under half of the shortfall, and the cause of the remainder is unknown. The V and J calls and the clone size are those of that table, but D and trimming were determined from the DNA. The sample table contains more than 140,000 clones; only one count was recorded for around 79% of them. Together, the top ten hold roughly 0.68% of the sample.

The cohort was made up of 666 healthy bone marrow donors. At the time of sampling, every cohort member was nominally healthy, though immune exposures that went unrecorded were likely present. The donor tested CMV seronegative, placing the donor among the 350 or so seronegative members of the cohort. A peripheral blood sample was provided by each donor, and peripheral blood mononuclear cells were used for TCR beta sequencing. The Qiagen DNeasy Blood Extraction Kit was used to extract genomic DNA from the blood cell samples. As concerns this clone: The antigen this receptor binds is unknown. At one boundary the junction diverges from the germline segment, which might be a read error. This same CDR3 is encoded by further DNA sequences in the sample.

From the cysteine through the phenylalanine, the CDR3 covers 18 amino acids. The sequence is cut down to CDR3 DNA, 54 bases in frame from base 1. Sequences SGHRS (CDR1) and YFSETQ (CDR2) are obtained from the germline V gene. Points the paper makes about the study in general: In a later analysis, HLA-associated TCR beta chains showed more clonal expansion and lower generation probabilities than non-associated chains that were equally common. Linkage disequilibrium might explain the correlated functional status among segregating V segments, but an unknown experimental factor could not be excluded. Presence/absence analyses assumed roughly uniform sequencing depth across donors, an assumption that may not hold. According to a later analysis, most CMV-associated TCR beta chains appeared to be HLA-restricted, and the HLA associations seemed to be driven largely by CMV exposure. Cytomegalovirus status was reported to be diagnosed by the classifier with high specificity and sensitivity in both the original and validation cohorts. In a later analysis, some 17,000 TCR beta sequences were associated with specific HLA alleles at a false discovery rate of 0.05. In vitro tests confirmed that three of the cytomegalovirus-associated TCR beta chains recognize cytomegalovirus antigens. A group of highly shared sequence variants was considered likely to be a technical artifact of the sequencing pipeline. The study listed 150 to 200 TCR beta chains as associated with cytomegalovirus. In a later analysis, several top co-occurrence clusters were reported to appear linked to parvovirus B19, influenza, CMV and Epstein-Barr virus. Compared with the 666-donor mean, donors in an Asian-associated ancestry cluster had fewer N-insertions in productive TCRs, according to a later genetic analysis. When HLA alleles, especially DR and DQ, strongly co-occurred, TCR associations were difficult to assign to individual alleles. Because HLA typing was unavailable for some donors at each locus, only the typed subset was used in association tests. Only TCR beta chains were sequenced in this cohort, and the absence of alpha or paired-chain data limited detectable features. According to a later analysis, TCR association rates differed among HLA loci, with DRB1 alleles showing the most associated TCRs and HLA-C alleles showing the fewest. For the cohort, immune exposure information was limited to CMV serostatus. In a later genetic analysis, a missense DCLRE1C variant was associated with V-gene and J-gene trimming of TCR beta chains, and the association was replicated in an independent cohort. Because the 87-base-pair reads could not distinguish some IMGT-functional V segments, including TRBV6-2 and TRBV6-3, those segments were excluded. Across donors, most TCR sequences were observed very rarely, whereas some public TCRs were present in many individuals. Broadly in line with IMGT annotations, most TCR beta V segments showed up in productive rearrangements about 87% or about 30% of the time in an earlier analysis of some 590 of the donors. Over 15 rarely observed V segments, including chromosome 9 orphons, were excluded from the earlier analysis of approximately 500 of the donors because counts were too low. A further reported finding was that TCR beta sequences accurately predicted the HLA-A and HLA-B alleles for most subjects in the first cohort. The authors suggested that the approach could potentially be extended to other disease states and immunological phenotypes.

The sequence is built from TRBV5-1 and TRBJ2-3, with a weak D call of TRBD2 (5 bases match). Sample: PBMCs. The receptor was derived from a male donor in good health and CMV-seronegative. The CDR3 loop reads CASSLALASTSRTDTQYF. In nucleotides, the sequence is TGCGCCAGCAGCTTGGCGTTAGCGTCAACCTCTCGCACAGATACGCAGTACTTT.